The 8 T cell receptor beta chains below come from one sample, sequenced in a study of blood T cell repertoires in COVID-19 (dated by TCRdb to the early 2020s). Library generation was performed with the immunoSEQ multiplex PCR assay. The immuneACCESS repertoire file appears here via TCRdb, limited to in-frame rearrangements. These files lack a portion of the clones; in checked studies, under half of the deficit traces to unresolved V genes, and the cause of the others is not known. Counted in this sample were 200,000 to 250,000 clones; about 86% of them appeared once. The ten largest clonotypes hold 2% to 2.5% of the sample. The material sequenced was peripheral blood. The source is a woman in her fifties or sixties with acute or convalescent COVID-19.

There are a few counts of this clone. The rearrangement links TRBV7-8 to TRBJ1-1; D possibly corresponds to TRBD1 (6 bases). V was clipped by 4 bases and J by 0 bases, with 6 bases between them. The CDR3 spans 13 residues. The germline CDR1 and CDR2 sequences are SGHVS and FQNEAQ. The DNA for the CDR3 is TGTGCCAGCAGCTCAGGGGTGAACACTGAAGCTTTCTTT. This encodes CASSSGVNTEAFF.

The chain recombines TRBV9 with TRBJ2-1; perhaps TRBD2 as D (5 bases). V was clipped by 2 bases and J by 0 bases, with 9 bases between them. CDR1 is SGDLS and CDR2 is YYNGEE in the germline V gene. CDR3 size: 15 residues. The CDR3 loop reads CASSVSASSYNEQFF. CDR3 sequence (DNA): TGTGCCAGCAGCGTTAGCGCGAGCTCCTACAATGAGCAGTTCTTC. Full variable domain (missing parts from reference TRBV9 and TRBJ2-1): DSGVTQTPKHLITATGQRVTLRCSPRSGDLSVYWYQQSLDQGLQFLIQYYNGEERAKGNILERFSAQQFPDLHSELNLSSLELGDSALYFCASSVSASSYNEQFFGPGTRLTVL.

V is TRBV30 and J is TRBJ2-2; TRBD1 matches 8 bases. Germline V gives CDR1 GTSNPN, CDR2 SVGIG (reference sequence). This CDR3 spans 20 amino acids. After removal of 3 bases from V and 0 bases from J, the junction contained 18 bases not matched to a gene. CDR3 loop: CAWSKFGFTGGLSNTGELFF. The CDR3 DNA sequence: TGTGCCTGGAGCAAGTTTGGGTTCACAGGGGGTCTATCGAACACCGGGGAGCTGTTTTTT.

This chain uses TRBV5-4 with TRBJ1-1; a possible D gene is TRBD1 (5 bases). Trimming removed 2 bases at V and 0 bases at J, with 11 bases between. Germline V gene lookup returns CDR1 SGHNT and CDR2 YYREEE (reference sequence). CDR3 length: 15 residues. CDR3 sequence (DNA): TGTGCCAGCAGCTTATATGACAGATTGAACACTGAAGCTTTCTTT. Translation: CASSLYDRLNTEAFF. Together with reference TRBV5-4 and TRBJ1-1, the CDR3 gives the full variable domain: ETGVTQSPTHLIKTRGQQVTLRCSSQSGHNTVSWYQQALGQGPQFIFQYYREEENGRGNFPPRFSGLQFPNYSSELNVNALELDDSALYLCASSLYDRLNTEAFFGQGTRLTVV.

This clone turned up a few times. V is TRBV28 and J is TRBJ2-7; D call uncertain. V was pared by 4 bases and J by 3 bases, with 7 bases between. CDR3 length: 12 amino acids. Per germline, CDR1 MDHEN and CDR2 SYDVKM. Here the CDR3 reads CASSSRLYEQYF. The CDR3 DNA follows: TGTGCCAGCAGTTCCAGGCTCTACGAGCAGTACTTC.

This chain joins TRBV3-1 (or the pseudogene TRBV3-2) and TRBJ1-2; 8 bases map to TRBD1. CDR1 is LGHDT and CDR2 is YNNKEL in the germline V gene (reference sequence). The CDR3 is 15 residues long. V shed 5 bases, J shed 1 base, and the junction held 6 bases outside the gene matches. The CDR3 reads CASSSGTGVNYGYTF. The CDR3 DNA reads TGTGCCAGCAGCTCAGGGACAGGAGTTAACTATGGCTACACCTTC.

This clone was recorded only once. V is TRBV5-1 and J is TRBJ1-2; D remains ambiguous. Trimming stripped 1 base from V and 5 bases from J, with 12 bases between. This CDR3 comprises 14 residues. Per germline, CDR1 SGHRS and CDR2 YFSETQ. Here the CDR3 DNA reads TGCGCCAGCAGCTTGACGTCCGGGAATTATGGCTACACCTTC. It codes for CASSLTSGNYGYTF.

The CDR3 spells CASSFPGAREGEQYF. Written as DNA, the CDR3 is TGTGCCAGCAGCTTTCCAGGGGCTAGGGAGGGCGAGCAGTACTTC. The V and J genes are TRBV5-4 and TRBJ2-7, with a weak D call TRBD2 (7 bases). With 2 bases removed from V and 6 bases from J, the gap between germline ends came to 18 bases. This CDR3 spans 15 amino acids. CDR1 is SGHNT and CDR2 is YYREEE in the germline V gene (reference sequence).